Listed below are T cell receptor beta chains from one sample, sequenced in a study of blood T cells in healthy people across ages. MiXCR, applied by TCRdb to the 5' RACE reads, yields one record per CDR3 protein. Here the sample spans a few hundred thousand distinct CDR3 sequences, 25% to 30% being singletons. Sequenced input: blood. Every receptor here comes from a woman in her seventies in good health. Both conserved end residues are part of each CDR3. D genes are given only for firm matches. Rows give clone size only sometimes, using once, few, many, or a class for an expanded clone.

D gene	clone size	V gene	CDR3 length	J gene	CDR3 DNA	CDR3 protein
TRBD1	NA	TRBV18	14	TRBJ1-2	TGTGCCAGCTCCCCAGGGGACAGGGGCTCTGGCTACACCTTC	CASSPGDRGSGYTF
NA	NA	TRBV7-2	12	TRBJ2-1	TGTGCCAGTAAGCCCAATATGGGTGAGCAGTTCTTC	CASKPNMGEQFF
TRBD1	NA	TRBV12-3/TRBV12-4	15	TRBJ1-1	TGTGCCAGCAGTTTGAACAGGGGGAAGAACACTGAAGCTTTCTTT	CASSLNRGKNTEAFF
TRBD2	NA	TRBV20-1	15	TRBJ2-5	TGCAGTGCTCCACCTTCGGGACTAGCGCAAGAGACCCAGTACTTC	CSAPPSGLAQETQYF
NA	few	TRBV20-1	14	TRBJ2-2	TGCAGTGCTAGCTTCTCGTCGAACACCGGGGAGCTGTTTTTT	CSASFSSNTGELFF
NA	NA	TRBV4-2	15	TRBJ2-5	TGTGCCAGCAGCCAAGGGCGAGGAATCCAAGAGACCCAGTACTTC	CASSQGRGIQETQYF
TRBD2	once	TRBV29-1	15	TRBJ2-3	TGCAGCGTCGCAGCGGAAGGCGGGGGGCCGAATACGCAGTATTTT	CSVAAEGGGPNTQYF
NA	NA	TRBV7-2	15	TRBJ2-5	TGTGCCAGCAGCCTTGGGACAAACTCGGTGGAGACCCAGTACTTC	CASSLGTNSVETQYF
TRBD1	NA	TRBV24-1	16	TRBJ2-5	TGTGCCACCAGTGATTCCCGGACAGGGACAAAAGAGACCCAGTACTTC	CATSDSRTGTKETQYF
NA	NA	TRBV9	14	TRBJ2-6	TGTGCCGGCTCCAGACCCTCTGGGGCCAACGTCCTGACTTTC	CAGSRPSGANVLTF
NA	many	TRBV29-1	11	TRBJ2-1	TGCACAGGCACAGCCTACAATGAGCAGTTCTTC	CTGTAYNEQFF